This T cell receptor (beta chain) was recorded in a study of follicular helper T cells after annual influenza vaccination. The assay was immunoSEQ multiplex PCR, and TCRdb's table has in-frame clones only and misses some. Seen here are 450 to 600 clones, approximately 82% observed once, and the top ten hold 5% to 6.5%. Time point indicated: 2015-2016 season, 7 days after influenza vaccination. Between 40 and 100 mL of blood was drawn per time point. Details on this clone: No antigen is known for it.

Study results and limitations: Day 7 ICOS+CD38+ clones later appeared mostly in ICOS-CD38- cTfh.

Germline trimming cut 4 bases from V and 4 bases from J; bases unmatched to any gene: 5. This CDR3 contains 14 residues. CDR1 is SGHRS and CDR2 is YFSETQ in the germline V gene. This clonotype was sampled from an adult who received the influenza vaccine. The chain has TRBV5-1 and TRBJ1-2; 9 nucleotides align to TRBD1. The sequences come from CXCR5+ CD38+ circulating T follicular helper cells from blood, collected 7 days after influenza vaccination. Noted subset: circulating Tfh, non-naive CD4+CXCR5+PD-1+ (ICOS+CD38+ or ICOS-CD38-). The CDR3 here is CASSIGQGTYGYTF. The CDR3 DNA sequence: TGCGCCAGCAGCATAGGACAGGGGACCTATGGCTACACCTTC.